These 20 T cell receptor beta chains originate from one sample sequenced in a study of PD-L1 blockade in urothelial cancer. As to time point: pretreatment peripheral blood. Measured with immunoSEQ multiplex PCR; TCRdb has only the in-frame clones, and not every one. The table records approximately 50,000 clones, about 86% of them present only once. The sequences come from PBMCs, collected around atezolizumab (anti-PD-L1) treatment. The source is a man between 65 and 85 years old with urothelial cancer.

CDR3: CSVVWDTLGGAQYF. In DNA form, the CDR3 reads TGCAGCGTTGTTTGGGACACACTTGGCGGTGCGCAGTACTTC. The chain carries TRBV29-1 and TRBJ2-7, with TRBD1 as a possible D gene (6 bases). This CDR3 has 14 residues. Germline loops: CDR1 SQVTM, CDR2 ANQGSEA. The V end lost 4 bases, the J end lost 9 bases, and 22 bases lay between the germline ends.

CDR3 sequence: CASSVGVGRGGTDTQYF. For the CDR3, the DNA is TGTGCCAGCAGCGTAGGGGTTGGTCGCGGAGGCACAGATACGCAGTATTTT. The chain employs TRBV9 and TRBJ2-3, with D unclear. The CDR3 sequence is 17 residues long. From germline, CDR1 is SGDLS and CDR2 YYNGEE. Trimming removed 0 bases at V and 1 base at J, with 15 bases between.

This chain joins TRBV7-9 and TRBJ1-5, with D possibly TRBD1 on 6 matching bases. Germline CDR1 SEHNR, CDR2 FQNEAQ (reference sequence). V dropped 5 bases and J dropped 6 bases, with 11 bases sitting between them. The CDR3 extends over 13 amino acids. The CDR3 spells CASSREQGQPQHF. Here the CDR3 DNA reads TGTGCCAGCAGCCGCGAACAGGGTCAGCCCCAGCATTTT.

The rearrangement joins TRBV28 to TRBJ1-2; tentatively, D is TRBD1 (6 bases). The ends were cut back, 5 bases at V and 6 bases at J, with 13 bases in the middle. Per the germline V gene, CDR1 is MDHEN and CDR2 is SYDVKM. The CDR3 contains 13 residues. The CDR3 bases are TGTGCCAGCAGTAGCCCAAACAGGGATGGCTACACCTTC. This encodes CASSSPNRDGYTF.

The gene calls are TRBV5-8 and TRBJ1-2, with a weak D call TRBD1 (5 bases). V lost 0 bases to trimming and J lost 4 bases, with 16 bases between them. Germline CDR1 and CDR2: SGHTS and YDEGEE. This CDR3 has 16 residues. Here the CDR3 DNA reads TGTGCCAGCAGCTTGGATGGGGGGGAAGGAGGCTATGGCTACACCTTC. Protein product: CASSLDGGEGGYGYTF.

The CDR3 spells CASSLNPGSAYGYTF. The CDR3 DNA reads TGTGCCAGCAGTCTGAATCCAGGGTCCGCCTATGGCTACACCTTC. V and J are TRBV27 and TRBJ1-2, with a possible D match to TRBD1 (5 bases). Germline lookup yields CDR1 MNHEY and CDR2 SMNVEV (reference sequence). The length of the CDR3 is 15 residues. The ends were cut back, 5 bases at V and 4 bases at J, with 17 bases in the middle.

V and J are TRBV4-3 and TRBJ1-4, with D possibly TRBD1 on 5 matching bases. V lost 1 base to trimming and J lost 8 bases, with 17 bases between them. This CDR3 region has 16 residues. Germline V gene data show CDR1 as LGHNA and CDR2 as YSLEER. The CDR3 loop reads CASSQGNIFGGEKLFF. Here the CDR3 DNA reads TGCGCCAGCAGCCAAGGAAACATTTTCGGGGGAGAAAAACTGTTTTTT.

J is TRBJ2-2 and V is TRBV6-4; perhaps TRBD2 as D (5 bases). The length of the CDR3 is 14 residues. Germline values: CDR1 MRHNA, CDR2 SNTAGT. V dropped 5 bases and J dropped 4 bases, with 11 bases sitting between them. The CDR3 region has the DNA TGTGCCAGCAGTAAAGGGAGCGGCACCGGGGAGCTGTTTTTT. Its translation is CASSKGSGTGELFF.

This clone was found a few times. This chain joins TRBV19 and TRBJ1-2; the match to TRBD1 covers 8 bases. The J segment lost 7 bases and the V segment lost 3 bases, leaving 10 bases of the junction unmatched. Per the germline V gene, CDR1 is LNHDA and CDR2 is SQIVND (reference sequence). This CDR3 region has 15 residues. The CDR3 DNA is TGTGCCAGTAGTATCGGGCCAGGGGGCGCATTTGGCTACACCTTC. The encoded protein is CASSIGPGGAFGYTF.

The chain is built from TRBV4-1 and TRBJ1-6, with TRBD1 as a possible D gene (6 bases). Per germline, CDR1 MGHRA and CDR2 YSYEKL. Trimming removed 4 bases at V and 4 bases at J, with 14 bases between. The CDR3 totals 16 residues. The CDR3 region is CASSLRDTRYNSPLHF. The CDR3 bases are TGCGCCAGCAGCCTACGGGACACTCGTTATAATTCACCCCTCCACTTT.

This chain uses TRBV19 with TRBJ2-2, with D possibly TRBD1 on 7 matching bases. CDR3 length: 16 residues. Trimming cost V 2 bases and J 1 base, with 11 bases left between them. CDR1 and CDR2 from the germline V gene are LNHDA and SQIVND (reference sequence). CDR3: CASSISQGGNTGELFF. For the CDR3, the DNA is TGTGCCAGTAGTATATCTCAGGGGGGGAACACCGGGGAGCTGTTTTTT.

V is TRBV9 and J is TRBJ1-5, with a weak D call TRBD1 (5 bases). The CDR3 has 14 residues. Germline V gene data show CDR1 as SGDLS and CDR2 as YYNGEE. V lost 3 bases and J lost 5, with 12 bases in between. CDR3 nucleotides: TGTGCCAGCAGCGACGGACACCCGGATCAGCCCCAGCATTTT. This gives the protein CASSDGHPDQPQHF.

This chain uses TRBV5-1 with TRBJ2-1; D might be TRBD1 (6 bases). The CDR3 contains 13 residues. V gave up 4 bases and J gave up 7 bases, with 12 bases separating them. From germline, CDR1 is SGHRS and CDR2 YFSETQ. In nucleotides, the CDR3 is TGCGCCAGCAGCCAACAGGGTGCGAATGAGCAGTTCTTC. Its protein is CASSQQGANEQFF.

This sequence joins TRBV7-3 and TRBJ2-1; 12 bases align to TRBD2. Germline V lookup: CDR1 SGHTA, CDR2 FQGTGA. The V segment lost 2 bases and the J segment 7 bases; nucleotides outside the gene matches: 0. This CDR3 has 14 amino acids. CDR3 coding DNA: TGTGCCAGCAGCTTAGGACTAGCGGGAAATGAGCAGTTCTTC. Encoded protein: CASSLGLAGNEQFF. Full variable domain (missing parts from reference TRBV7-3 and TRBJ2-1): GAGVSQTPSNKVTEKGKYVELRCDPISGHTALYWYRQSLGQGPEFLIYFQGTGAADDSGLPNDRFFAVRPEGSVSTLKIQRTERGDSAVYLCASSLGLAGNEQFFGPGTRLTVL.

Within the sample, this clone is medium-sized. The CDR3 DNA reads as TGTGCCAGCAGCTCCCTTCTCGGGACTGGCCCCCTCGAGCAGTACTTC. It translates to CASSSLLGTGPLEQYF. V is TRBV7-9 and J is TRBJ2-7, with D perhaps TRBD2 (6 bases). CDR1 and CDR2 from the germline V gene are SEHNR and FQNEAQ (reference sequence). The CDR3 extends over 16 amino acids. The V gene lost 4 bases and the J gene lost 6 bases, with 22 bases spanning the gap.

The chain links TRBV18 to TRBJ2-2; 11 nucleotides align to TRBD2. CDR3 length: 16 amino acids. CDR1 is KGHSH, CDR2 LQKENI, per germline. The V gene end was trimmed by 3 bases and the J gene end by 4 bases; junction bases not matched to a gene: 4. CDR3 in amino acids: CASSPLAGGTTGELFF. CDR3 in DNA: TGTGCCAGCTCACCCCTAGCGGGGGGTACCACCGGGGAGCTGTTTTTT.

The CDR3 coding sequence is TGCGCCAGCAACGTAGGGGGGGCGGGAGAGACCCAGTACTTC. Protein sequence: CASNVGGAGETQYF. The chain is built from TRBV5-1 and TRBJ2-5, with a possible D match to TRBD2 (7 bases). With 6 bases removed from V and 4 bases from J, the gap between germline ends came to 16 bases. The CDR3 runs 14 residues. In germline, CDR1 is SGHRS, CDR2 YFSETQ.

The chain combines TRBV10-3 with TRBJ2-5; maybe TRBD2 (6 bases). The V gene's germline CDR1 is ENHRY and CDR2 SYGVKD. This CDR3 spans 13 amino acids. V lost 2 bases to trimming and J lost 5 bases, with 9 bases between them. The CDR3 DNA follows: TGTGCCATCAGTGAGGTTGGGGGGGAGACCCAGTACTTC. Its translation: CAISEVGGETQYF.

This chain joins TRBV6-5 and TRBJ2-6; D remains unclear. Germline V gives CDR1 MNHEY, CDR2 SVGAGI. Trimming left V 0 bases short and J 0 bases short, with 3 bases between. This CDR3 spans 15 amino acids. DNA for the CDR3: TGTGCCAGCAGTTACTCCAGCTCTGGGGCCAACGTCCTGACTTTC. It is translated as CASSYSSSGANVLTF.

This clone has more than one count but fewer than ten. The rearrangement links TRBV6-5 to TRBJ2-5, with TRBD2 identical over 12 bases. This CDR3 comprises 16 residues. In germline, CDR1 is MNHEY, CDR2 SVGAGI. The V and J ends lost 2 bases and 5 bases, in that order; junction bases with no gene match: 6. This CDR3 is CASSYRLAGAGETQYF. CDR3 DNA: TGTGCCAGCAGTTACCGACTAGCGGGGGCAGGGGAGACCCAGTACTTC.